A selection of T cell receptor beta chains follows, all from one sample in a study of T cells after yellow fever vaccination. TCRdb itself ran the 5' RACE reads through MiXCR, one entry per CDR3 protein. The data hold 510,000 or so distinct CDR3 sequences, with 19% observed a single time. The starting material was PBMCs, obtained 15 days after the yellow fever booster vaccination. The receptors stem from a man younger than 40 who received the YFV17D yellow fever vaccine. CDR3s include the opening cysteine and the closing phenylalanine or tryptophan. The order of the fields is J gene, clone size, V gene, D gene, CDR3 DNA, CDR3 protein. A D gene is named only where the DNA matches it firmly. A row's size may be missing; if present it is once, few, many or a size class.

>TRBJ1-1|few|TRBV7-2|.
TGTGCCAGCAGCCCAGGACCGTTATTGGTCACTGAAGCTTTCTTT
CASSPGPLLVTEAFF
>TRBJ1-6|once|TRBV3-1|.
TGTGCCAGCAGCCAAGGAGGCAATTCACCCCTCCACTTT
CASSQGGNSPLHF
>TRBJ2-1|.|TRBV29-1|.
TGCAGCGTTCTTCCTACCGACAGCATTCTCTCCTACAATGAGCAGTTCTTC
CSVLPTDSILSYNEQFF
>TRBJ2-1|many|TRBV12-3/TRBV12-4|.
TGTGCCAGCACCGAACAGGGCAGCTCCTACAATGAGCAGTTCTTC
CASTEQGSSYNEQFF
>TRBJ2-2|.|TRBV6-1|TRBD1
TGTGCCAGCAGGCCTTACAGGGGAAACACCGGGGAGCTGTTTTTT
CASRPYRGNTGELFF
>TRBJ1-6|many|TRBV20-1|.
TGCAGTGCTGGGAGGGAGGGCCTCCACTTT
CSAGREGLHF
>TRBJ1-2|few|TRBV7-2|TRBD1
TGTGCCAGCAGCCCTAACCAGGGGGCGCACGGCTACACCTTC
CASSPNQGAHGYTF
>TRBJ2-6|.|TRBV30|.
TGTGCCTGGAGTGTACCAGAGAGTGGGGCCAACGTCCTGACTTTC
CAWSVPESGANVLTF
>TRBJ2-2|.|TRBV5-1|.
TGCGCCAGCGGCCAGGGGGGGGCGAGCACCGGGGAGCTGTTTTTT
CASGQGGASTGELFF
>TRBJ2-3|.|TRBV20-1|.
TGCAGTGCTCCCGGGAGCGGCACAGATACGCAGTATTTT
CSAPGSGTDTQYF
>TRBJ2-6|few|TRBV20-1|.
TGCAGTGCTAATAATTTCGGGACCACAATCTCTGGGGCCAACGTCCTGACTTTC
CSANNFGTTISGANVLTF
>TRBJ1-5|once|TRBV4-3|.
TGCGCCAGCAGCCAAGAGGAGGGACCGAATCAGCCCCAGCATTTT
CASSQEEGPNQPQHF
>TRBJ2-1|.|TRBV28|TRBD2
TGTGCCAGCAGTTTAGGTAGCGGGACCTCCCTCTCCTACAATGAGCAGTTCTTC
CASSLGSGTSLSYNEQFF
>TRBJ1-2|few|TRBV4-2|TRBD1
TGTGCCAGCAGCCCTAGACAGGGGGGGTCTATGGGCTACACCTTC
CASSPRQGGSMGYTF
>TRBJ2-7|few|TRBV12-3/TRBV12-4|.
TGTGCCAGCAGTTTAGCTGATCGGGACTACGAGCAGTACTTC
CASSLADRDYEQYF
>TRBJ2-1|few|TRBV10-3|.
TGTGCCATCATGATCGGGGCCCCGCCTAATGAGCAGTTCTTC
CAIMIGAPPNEQFF
>TRBJ2-3|.|TRBV5-1|.
TGCGCCAGCCGATCACTAGGAGGCACAGATACGCAGTATTTT
CASRSLGGTDTQYF
>TRBJ2-1|many|TRBV20-1|.
TGCAGTGCAAAACTAGTTCCTGAGCAGTTCTTC
CSAKLVPEQFF
>TRBJ2-5|few|TRBV29-1|.
TGCAGCGCCTTTGTTTGGCAGTCTGGGACCCAGTACTTC
CSAFVWQSGTQYF
>TRBJ1-5|.|TRBV6-2/TRBV6-3|.
TGTGCCAGCAGTTACGCGTGGCGTCAGCCCCAGCATTTT
CASSYAWRQPQHF
>TRBJ2-6|.|TRBV5-1|.
TGCGCCAGCAGAACAGACACGCCCGGGGCCAACGTCCTGACTTTC
CASRTDTPGANVLTF
>TRBJ2-7|many|TRBV6-2/TRBV6-3|TRBD2
TGTGCCAGCACTATCCTAGCGGGAGGTCTCCACGAGCAGTACTTC
CASTILAGGLHEQYF
>TRBJ2-7|few|TRBV20-1|TRBD1
TGCAGTGCTGAACGGGACAGGGGATACGAGCAGTACTTC
CSAERDRGYEQYF
>TRBJ2-1|few|TRBV5-1|.
TGCGCCAGCAGCTTAACTTTCTCCTACAATGAGCAGTTCTTC
CASSLTFSYNEQFF
>TRBJ2-3|few|TRBV5-1|.
TGCGCCAGCAGAATGCTGGGGAACGCAGATACGCAGTATTTT
CASRMLGNADTQYF
>TRBJ2-3|.|TRBV6-5|.
TGTGCCAGCAGTTACCAAACACAAGCTAGCACAGATACGCAGTATTTT
CASSYQTQASTDTQYF
>TRBJ2-3|.|TRBV5-1|.
TGCGCCAGCACGGAGAGATTTTTTACAGATACGCAGTATTTT
CASTERFFTDTQYF
>TRBJ2-5|few|TRBV15|.
TGTGCCACCAGCAAAAGTGGGAGGCTACAAGAGACCCAGTACTTC
CATSKSGRLQETQYF